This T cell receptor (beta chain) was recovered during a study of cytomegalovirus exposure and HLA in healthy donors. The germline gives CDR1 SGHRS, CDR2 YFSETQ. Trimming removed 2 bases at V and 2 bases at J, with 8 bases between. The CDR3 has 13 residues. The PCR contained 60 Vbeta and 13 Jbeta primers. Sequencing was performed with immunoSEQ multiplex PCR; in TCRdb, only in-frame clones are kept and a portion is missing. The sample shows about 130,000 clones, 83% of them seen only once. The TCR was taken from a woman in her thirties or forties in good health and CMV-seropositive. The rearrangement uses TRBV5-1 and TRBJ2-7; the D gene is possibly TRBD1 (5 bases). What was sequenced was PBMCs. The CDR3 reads CASSLNRPYEQYF. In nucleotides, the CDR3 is TGCGCCAGCAGCTTAAACAGGCCCTACGAGCAGTACTTC.